One and the same sample provided the 9 T cell receptor beta chains below, sequenced in a study of blood T cells in healthy people across ages (dated by TCRdb to the mid-2010s). Library generation was performed with 5' RACE. Instrument used: Illumina HiSeq 2500. A second roughly 6 to 12 cycle PCR used a sample-barcoded 5' primer and a J-beta primer mix. TCRdb passed the public sequencing reads through fastp at Q25 and MiXCR, retaining productive beta sequences. CDR3 protein sequences are deduplicated, and each keeps its most common genes and DNA. For this sample there are more than 900,000 distinct CDR3 sequences; about 25% appear just once. Clones ranked in the top ten supply around 0.75% of the sample. The same sample was also used in a study of T cells of mothers and their children.

The sample consisted of blood. These receptors originate from a girl aged 2 to 10 in good health.

J is TRBJ1-2 and V is TRBV24-1; 8 bases fit TRBD1. The CDR3 is 14 amino acids. CDR1 is KGHDR and CDR2 is SFDVKD in the germline V gene. V dropped 3 bases and J dropped 5; count of bases not matched to a gene: 4. The DNA for the CDR3 is TGTGCCACCAGTGATCGACAGGGGACGTATGGCTACACCTTC. Its protein is CATSDRQGTYGYTF.

This sequence joins TRBV12-3 or TRBV12-4 and TRBJ2-5; maybe TRBD1 (5 bases). The CDR3 spans 14 residues. V lost 3 bases to trimming and J lost 2 bases, with 10 bases between them. The DNA of the CDR3 is TGTGCCAGCAGTTTCATCAGGGTGCAAGAGACCCAGTACTTC. This encodes CASSFIRVQETQYF.

The chain carries TRBV4-3 and TRBJ2-5; TRBD2 might be the D (5 bases). There are 15 residues in the CDR3. The germline V gene has CDR1 LGHNA and CDR2 YSLEER. Trimming cost V 1 base and J 5 bases, with 14 bases left between them. The CDR3 nucleotides read TGCGCCAGCAGCCAAGTTAGCGCGGCGGATGAGACCCAGTACTTC. This encodes CASSQVSAADETQYF.

This clonotype was seen repeatedly, ten times or more. This chain connects TRBV6-5 to TRBJ2-1, with 14 bases identical to TRBD2. Germline CDR1 reads MNHEY; CDR2 reads SVGAGI. With V trimmed by 4 bases and J by 3 bases, 5 bases remained unmatched. The CDR3 consists of 17 residues. The CDR3: CASSSGLAGGHYNEQFF. CDR3 coding DNA: TGTGCCAGCAGTTCCGGACTAGCGGGAGGACACTACAATGAGCAGTTCTTC.

With regard to this clonotype: At one boundary the junction diverges from the germline segment, which might be a read error. This rearrangement joins TRBV27 to TRBJ2-5; 10 positions match TRBD1. Germline-derived CDR1 and CDR2 are MNHEY and SMNVEV (reference sequence). CDR3 length: 10 residues. CDR3 residues: CASGQGVRFF. The CDR3 bases are TGTGCCAGCGGACAGGGGGTTCGGTTCTTC.

This clonotype came up once. The V call is TRBV5-6, the J call TRBJ2-7; 10 bases line up with TRBD1. Germline values: CDR1 SGHDT, CDR2 YYEEEE. This CDR3 region has 15 residues. Trimming cost V 2 bases and J 5 bases; bases outside gene matches: 7. DNA of the CDR3: TGTGCCAGCAGCTTCGGGACAGGGGATCATGACGAGCAGTACTTC. Encoded protein: CASSFGTGDHDEQYF. Based on the CDR3 plus reference TRBV5-6 and TRBJ2-7, the full variable domain is DAGVTQSPTHLIKTRGQQVTLRCSPKSGHDTVSWYQQALGQGPQFIFQYYEEEERQRGNFPDRFSGHQFPNYSSELNVNALLLGDSALYLCASSFGTGDHDEQYFGPGTRLTVT.

The rearrangement uses TRBV6-1 and TRBJ2-5, with a possible D match to TRBD2 (6 bases). The J call is doubtful: the DNA matches TRBJ2-1 better. The CDR3 has 18 residues. CDR1 is MNHNS and CDR2 is SASEGT in the germline V gene. CDR3 residues: CASAGDGSSPRVYNEQFF. Written as DNA, the CDR3 is TGTGCCAGCGCCGGGGACGGGAGTAGCCCCAGAGTTTACAATGAGCAGTTCTTC.

This clonotype came up many times. The DNA of the CDR3 is TGTGCCAGCAGTGTGACGGTGAACACTGAAGCTTTCTTT. This sequence encodes CASSVTVNTEAFF. The V call is TRBV9, the J call TRBJ1-1; no reliable D call. The CDR3 covers 13 residues. Germline lookup yields CDR1 SGDLS and CDR2 YYNGEE. V dropped 5 bases and J dropped 0 bases, with 8 bases sitting between them.

This clonotype was detected only a few times. This chain uses TRBV20-1 with TRBJ2-7; weak D call: TRBD1 (5 bases). CDR1 is DFQATT, CDR2 SNEGSKA, per germline (reference sequence). The V gene lost 3 bases and the J gene lost 0 bases, with 12 bases spanning the gap. This CDR3 region has 14 residues. The CDR3 DNA sequence: TGCAGTGCTAGGACCGACAGCTTCTCCTACGAGCAGTACTTC. Protein product: CSARTDSFSYEQYF.